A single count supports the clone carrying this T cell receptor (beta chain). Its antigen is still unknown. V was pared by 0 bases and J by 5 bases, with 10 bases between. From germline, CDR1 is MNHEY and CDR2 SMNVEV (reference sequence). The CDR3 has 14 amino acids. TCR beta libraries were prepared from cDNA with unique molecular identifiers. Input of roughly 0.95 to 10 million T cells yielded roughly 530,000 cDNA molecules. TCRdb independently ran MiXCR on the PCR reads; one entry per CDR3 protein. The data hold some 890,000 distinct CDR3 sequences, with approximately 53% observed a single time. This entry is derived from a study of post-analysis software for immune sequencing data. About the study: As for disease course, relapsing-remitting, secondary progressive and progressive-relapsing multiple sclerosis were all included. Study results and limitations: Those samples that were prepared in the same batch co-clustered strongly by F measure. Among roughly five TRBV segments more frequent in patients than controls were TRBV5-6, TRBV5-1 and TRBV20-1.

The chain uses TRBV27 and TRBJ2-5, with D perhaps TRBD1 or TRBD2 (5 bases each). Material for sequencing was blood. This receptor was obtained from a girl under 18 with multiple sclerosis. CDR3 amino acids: CASSLSGEWETQYF. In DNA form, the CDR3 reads TGTGCCAGCAGTTTATCGGGGGAATGGGAGACCCAGTACTTC.